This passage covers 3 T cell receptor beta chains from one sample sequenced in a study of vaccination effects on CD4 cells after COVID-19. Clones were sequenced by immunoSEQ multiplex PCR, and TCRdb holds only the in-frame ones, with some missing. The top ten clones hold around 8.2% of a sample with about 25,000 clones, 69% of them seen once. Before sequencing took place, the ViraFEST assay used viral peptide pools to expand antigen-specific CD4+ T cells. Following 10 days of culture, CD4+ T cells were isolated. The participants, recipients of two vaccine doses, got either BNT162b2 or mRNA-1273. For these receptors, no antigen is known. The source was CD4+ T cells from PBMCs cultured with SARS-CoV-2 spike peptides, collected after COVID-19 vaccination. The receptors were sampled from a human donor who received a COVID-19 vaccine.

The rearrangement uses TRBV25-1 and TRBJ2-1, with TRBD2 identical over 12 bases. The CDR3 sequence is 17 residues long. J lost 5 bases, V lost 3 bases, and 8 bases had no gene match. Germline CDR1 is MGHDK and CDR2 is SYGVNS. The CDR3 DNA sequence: TGTGCCAGCAGTGAGCCTAGCGGGAGGGCCCTTGACAATGAGCAGTTCTTC. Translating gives CASSEPSGRALDNEQFF.

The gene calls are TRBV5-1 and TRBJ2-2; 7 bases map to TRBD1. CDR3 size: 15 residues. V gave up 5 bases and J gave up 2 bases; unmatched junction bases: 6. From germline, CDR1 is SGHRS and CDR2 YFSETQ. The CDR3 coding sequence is TGCGCCAGCAGACCTGGGACAGCCAACACCGGGGAGCTGTTTTTT. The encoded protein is CASRPGTANTGELFF.

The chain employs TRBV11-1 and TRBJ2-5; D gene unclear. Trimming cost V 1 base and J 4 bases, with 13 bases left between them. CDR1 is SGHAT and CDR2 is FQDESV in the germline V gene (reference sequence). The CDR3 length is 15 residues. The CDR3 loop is CASSLGFAGPETQYF. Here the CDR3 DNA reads TGTGCCAGCAGCTTAGGTTTTGCCGGGCCAGAGACCCAGTACTTC.